The sequence of this TCR beta chain was determined in a study of blood T cell repertoires in COVID-19. Turning to the study itself: Both acute and convalescent COVID-19 samples were obtained from the United States, Italy and Spain.

TCRdb's copy holds only in-frame clones and misses some; the assay was immunoSEQ multiplex PCR. The data contain under 130,000 clones, over 75% of them seen just once; the ten biggest clones take up 13%. This clone has more than one count but fewer than ten. The CDR3 runs to 13 residues. V shed 1 base and J shed 5 bases, with 6 bases lying between them. Germline CDR1 reads SGHTA; CDR2 reads FQGNSA. The TCR originated in a human donor in a cohort sampled during active or convalescent COVID-19. The chain employs TRBV7-2 and TRBJ1-5; D is perhaps TRBD1 (6 bases). The sequencing input was peripheral blood. CDR3 sequence reads: CASSLGGHQPQHF. The CDR3 region has the DNA TGTGCCAGCAGCTTAGGGGGGCATCAGCCCCAGCATTTT.